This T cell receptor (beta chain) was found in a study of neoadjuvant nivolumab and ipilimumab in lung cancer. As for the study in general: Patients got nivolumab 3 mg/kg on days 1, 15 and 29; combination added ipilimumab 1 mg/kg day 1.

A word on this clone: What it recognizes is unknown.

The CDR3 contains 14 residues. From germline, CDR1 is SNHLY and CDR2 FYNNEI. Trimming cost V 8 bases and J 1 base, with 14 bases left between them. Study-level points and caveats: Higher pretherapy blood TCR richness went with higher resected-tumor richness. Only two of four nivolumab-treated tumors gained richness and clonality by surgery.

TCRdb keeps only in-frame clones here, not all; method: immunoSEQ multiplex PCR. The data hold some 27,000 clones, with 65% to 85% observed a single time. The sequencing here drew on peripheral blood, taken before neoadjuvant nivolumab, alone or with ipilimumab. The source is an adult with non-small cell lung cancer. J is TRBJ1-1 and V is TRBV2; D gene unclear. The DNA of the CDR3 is TGTGCCAGCCGAGACCCGGGCAGGAACACTGAAGCTTTCTTT. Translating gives CASRDPGRNTEAFF.